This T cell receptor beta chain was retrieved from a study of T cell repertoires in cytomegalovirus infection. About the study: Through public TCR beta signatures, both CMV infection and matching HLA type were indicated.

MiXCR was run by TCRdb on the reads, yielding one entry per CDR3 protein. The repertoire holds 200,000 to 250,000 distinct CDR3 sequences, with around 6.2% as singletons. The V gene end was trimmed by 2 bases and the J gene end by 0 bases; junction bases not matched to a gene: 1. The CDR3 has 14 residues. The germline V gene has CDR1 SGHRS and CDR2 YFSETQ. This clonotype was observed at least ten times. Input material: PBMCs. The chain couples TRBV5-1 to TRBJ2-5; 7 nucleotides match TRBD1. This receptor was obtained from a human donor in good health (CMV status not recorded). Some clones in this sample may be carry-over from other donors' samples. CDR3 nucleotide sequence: TGCGCCAGCAGCTTAGGGGGCTACCAAGAGACCCAGTACTTC. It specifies CASSLGGYQETQYF.